The sample holds many counts of the clone carrying this TCR beta chain. Germline V gene lookup returns CDR1 KGHDR and CDR2 SFDVKD. The length of the CDR3 is 17 residues. Trimming stripped 5 bases from V and 4 bases from J, with 23 bases between. The data are from a study of regulatory T cells in long-lasting Graves disease. Libraries of TCR beta came from iRepertoire HTBI primers plus Arm-PCR of CDR3 regions. TCRdb recomputed calls from the multiplex PCR reads with MiXCR, one row per CDR3 protein. The table has hundreds of thousands of distinct CDR3 sequences, more than 20% seen once. Noted time point: persistent/refractory GD, antithyroid drugs over 5 years with positive TRAb. The authors made the TCR library using RNA they extracted from PBMCs.

This sequence was found in a female donor with Graves disease. This rearrangement joins TRBV24-1 to TRBJ2-7; perhaps TRBD2 as D (6 bases). The material was peripheral blood mononuclear cells (PBMCs), obtained when the disease was refractory, from a patient treated with antithyroid drugs. The CDR3 region is CATSGPSRDSNSYEQYF. The DNA of the CDR3 is TGTGCCACCAGTGGCCCGTCCCGGGACTCGAACTCTTACGAGCAGTACTTC.